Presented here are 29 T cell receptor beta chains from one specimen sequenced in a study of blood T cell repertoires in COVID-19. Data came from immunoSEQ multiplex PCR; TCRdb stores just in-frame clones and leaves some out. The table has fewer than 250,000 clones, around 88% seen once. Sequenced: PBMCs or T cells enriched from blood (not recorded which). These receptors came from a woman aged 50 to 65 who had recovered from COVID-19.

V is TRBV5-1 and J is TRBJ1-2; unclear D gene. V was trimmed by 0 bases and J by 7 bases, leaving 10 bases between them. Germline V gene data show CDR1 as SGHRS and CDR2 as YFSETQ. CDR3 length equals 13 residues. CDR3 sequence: CASSLDGLGGYTF. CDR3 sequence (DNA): TGCGCCAGCAGCTTGGACGGGTTAGGTGGCTACACCTTC. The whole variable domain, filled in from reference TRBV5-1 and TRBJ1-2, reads KAGVTQTPRYLIKTRGQQVTLSCSPISGHRSVSWYQQTPGQGLQFLFEYFSETQRNKGNFPGRFSGRQFSNSRSEMNVSTLELGDSALYLCASSLDGLGGYTFGSGTRLTVV.

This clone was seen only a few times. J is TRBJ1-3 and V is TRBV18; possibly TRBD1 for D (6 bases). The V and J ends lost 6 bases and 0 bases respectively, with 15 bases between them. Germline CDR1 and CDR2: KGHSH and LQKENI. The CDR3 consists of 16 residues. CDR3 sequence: CASSRPGTPSGNTIYF. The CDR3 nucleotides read TGTGCCAGCTCGCGCCCCGGGACACCCTCTGGAAACACCATATATTTT.

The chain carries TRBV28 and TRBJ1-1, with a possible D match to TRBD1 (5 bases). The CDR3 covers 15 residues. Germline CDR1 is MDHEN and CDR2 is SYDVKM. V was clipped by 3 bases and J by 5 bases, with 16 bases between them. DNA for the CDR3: TGTGCCAGCAGTTTGTCTCTCGGCAGGGTTACTGAAGCTTTCTTT. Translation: CASSLSLGRVTEAFF.

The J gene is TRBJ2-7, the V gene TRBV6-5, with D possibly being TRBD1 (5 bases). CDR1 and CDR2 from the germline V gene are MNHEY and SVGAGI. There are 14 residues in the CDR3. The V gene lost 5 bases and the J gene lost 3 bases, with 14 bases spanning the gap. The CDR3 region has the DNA TGTGCCAGCAGTAATGCAGCAGGGATCTACGAGCAGTACTTC. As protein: CASSNAAGIYEQYF.

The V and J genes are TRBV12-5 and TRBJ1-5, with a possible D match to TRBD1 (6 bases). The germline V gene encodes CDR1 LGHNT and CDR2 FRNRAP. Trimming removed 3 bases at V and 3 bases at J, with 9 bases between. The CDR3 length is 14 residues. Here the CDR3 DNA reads TGTGCTAGTGGTTTTGGGGGCCTCAATCAGCCCCAGCATTTT. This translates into CASGFGGLNQPQHF.

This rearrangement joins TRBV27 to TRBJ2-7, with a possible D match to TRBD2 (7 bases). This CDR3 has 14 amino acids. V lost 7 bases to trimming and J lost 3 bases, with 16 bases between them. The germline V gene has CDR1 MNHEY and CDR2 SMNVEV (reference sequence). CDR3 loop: CASMTGGIGYEQYF. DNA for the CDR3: TGTGCCAGCATGACGGGGGGCATCGGCTACGAGCAGTACTTC.

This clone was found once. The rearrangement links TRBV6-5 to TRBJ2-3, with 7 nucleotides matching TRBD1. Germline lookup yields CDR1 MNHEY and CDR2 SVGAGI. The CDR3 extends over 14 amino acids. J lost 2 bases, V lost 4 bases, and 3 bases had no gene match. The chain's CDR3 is CASSWDSFTDTQYF. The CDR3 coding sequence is TGTGCCAGCAGTTGGGACAGTTTCACAGATACGCAGTATTTT.

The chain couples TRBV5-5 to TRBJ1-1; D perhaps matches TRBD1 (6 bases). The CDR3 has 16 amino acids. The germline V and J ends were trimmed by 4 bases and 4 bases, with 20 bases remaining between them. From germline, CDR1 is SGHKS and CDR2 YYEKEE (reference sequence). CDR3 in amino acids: CASSPGGHLLGTEAFF. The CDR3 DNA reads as TGTGCCAGCAGCCCGGGGGGACACCTCCTGGGCACTGAAGCTTTCTTT. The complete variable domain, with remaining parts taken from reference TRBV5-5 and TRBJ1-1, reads DAGVTQSPTHLIKTRGQQVTLRCSPISGHKSVSWYQQVLGQGPQFIFQYYEKEERGRGNFPDRFSARQFPNYSSELNVNALLLGDSALYLCASSPGGHLLGTEAFFGQGTRLTVV.

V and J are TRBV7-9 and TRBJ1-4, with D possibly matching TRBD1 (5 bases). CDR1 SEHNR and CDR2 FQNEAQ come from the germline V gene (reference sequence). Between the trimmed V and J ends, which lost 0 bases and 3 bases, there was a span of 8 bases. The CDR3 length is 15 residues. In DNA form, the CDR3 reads TGTGCCAGCAGCTTAGCGGGGCCGGCTAATGAAAAACTGTTTTTT. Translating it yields CASSLAGPANEKLFF.

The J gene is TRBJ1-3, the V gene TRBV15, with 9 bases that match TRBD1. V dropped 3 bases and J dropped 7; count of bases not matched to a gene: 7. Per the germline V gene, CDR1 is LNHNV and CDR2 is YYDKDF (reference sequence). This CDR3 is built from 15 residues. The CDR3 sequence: CATSRIQGARNTIYF. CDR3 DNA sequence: TGTGCCACCAGCAGGATACAGGGGGCCCGGAACACCATATATTTT.

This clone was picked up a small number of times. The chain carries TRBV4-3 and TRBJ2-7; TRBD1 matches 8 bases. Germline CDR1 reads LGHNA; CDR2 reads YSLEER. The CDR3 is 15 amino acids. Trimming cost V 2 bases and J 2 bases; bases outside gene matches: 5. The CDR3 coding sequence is TGCGCCAGCAGCCAAAGACAGGGGTCCGCCTACGAGCAGTACTTC. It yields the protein CASSQRQGSAYEQYF.

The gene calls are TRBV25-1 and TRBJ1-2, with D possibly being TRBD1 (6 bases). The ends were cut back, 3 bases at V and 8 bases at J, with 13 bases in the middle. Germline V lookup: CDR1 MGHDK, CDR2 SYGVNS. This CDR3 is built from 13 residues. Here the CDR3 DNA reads TGTGCCAGCAGTGATCACAGGGAGAGGGGCTACACCTTC. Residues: CASSDHRERGYTF.

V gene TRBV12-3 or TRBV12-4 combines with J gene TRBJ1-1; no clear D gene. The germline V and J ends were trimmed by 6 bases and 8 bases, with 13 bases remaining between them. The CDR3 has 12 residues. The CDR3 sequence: CASSPGGLEAFF. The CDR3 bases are TGTGCCAGCAGCCCCGGAGGGCTAGAAGCTTTCTTT.

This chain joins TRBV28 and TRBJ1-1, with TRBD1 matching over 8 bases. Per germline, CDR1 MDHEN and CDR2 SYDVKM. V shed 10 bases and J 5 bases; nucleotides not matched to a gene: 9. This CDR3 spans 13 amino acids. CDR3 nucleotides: TGTGCCACCCTGACAGGGGATTATACTGAAGCTTTCTTT. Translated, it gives CATLTGDYTEAFF.

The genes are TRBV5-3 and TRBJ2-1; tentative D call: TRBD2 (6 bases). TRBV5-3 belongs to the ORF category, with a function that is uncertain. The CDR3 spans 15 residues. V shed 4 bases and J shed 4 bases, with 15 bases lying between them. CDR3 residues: CARSGGSGRYNEQFF. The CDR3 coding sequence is TGTGCCAGAAGCGGGGGGAGCGGGCGGTACAATGAGCAGTTCTTC.

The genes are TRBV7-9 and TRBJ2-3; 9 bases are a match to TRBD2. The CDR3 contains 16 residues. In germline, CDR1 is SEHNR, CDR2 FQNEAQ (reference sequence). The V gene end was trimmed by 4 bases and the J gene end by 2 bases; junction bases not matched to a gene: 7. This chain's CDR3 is CASSYSLAGITDTQYF. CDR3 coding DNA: TGTGCCAGCAGCTATAGCCTAGCGGGAATCACAGATACGCAGTATTTT.

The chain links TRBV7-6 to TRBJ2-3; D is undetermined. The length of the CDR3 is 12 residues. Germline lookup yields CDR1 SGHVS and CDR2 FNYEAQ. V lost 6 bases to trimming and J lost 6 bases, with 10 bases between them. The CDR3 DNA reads TGTGCCAGCAGTAACTTCAGGGATACGCAGTATTTT. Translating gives CASSNFRDTQYF.

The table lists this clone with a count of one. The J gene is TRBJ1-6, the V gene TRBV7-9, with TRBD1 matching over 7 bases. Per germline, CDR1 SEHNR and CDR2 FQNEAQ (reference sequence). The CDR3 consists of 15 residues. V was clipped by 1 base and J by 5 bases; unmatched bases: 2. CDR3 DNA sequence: TGTGCCAGCAGCTTAGGGGACAGAGATAATTCACCCCTCCACTTT. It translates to CASSLGDRDNSPLHF. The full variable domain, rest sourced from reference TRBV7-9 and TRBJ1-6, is DTGVSQNPRHKITKRGQNVTFRCDPISEHNRLYWYRQTLGQGPEFLTYFQNEAQLEKSRLLSDRFSAERPKGSFSTLEIQRTEQGDSAMYLCASSLGDRDNSPLHFGNGTRLTVT.

The CDR3 spells CASSPETPLAGAATDEQFF. DNA of the CDR3: TGTGCCAGCAGCCCTGAGACCCCTTTAGCGGGGGCCGCGACGGATGAGCAGTTCTTC. J is TRBJ2-1 and V is TRBV5-4, with 9 bases aligning to TRBD2. The CDR3 runs 19 residues. With 4 bases clipped from V and 8 bases from J, the junction kept 22 bases outside the gene matches. From germline, CDR1 is SGHNT and CDR2 YYREEE (reference sequence).

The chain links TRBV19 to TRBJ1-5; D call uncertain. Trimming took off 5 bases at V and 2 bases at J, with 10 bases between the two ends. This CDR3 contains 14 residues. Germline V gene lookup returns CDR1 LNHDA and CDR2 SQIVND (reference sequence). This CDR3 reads CASSSRLGNQPQHF. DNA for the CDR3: TGTGCCAGTAGTTCCAGGCTGGGCAATCAGCCCCAGCATTTT.

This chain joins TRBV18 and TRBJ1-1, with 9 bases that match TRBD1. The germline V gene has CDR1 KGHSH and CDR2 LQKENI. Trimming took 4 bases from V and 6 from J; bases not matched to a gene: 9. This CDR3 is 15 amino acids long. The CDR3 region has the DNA TGTGCCAGCTCACGCCCTTGGACAGGGGACGCTGAAGCTTTCTTT. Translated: CASSRPWTGDAEAFF. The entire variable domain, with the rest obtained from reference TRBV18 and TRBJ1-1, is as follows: NAGVMQNPRHLVRRRGQEARLRCSPMKGHSHVYWYRQLPEEGLKFMVYLQKENIIDESGMPKERFSAEFPKEGPSILRIQQVVRGDSAAYFCASSRPWTGDAEAFFGQGTRLTVV.

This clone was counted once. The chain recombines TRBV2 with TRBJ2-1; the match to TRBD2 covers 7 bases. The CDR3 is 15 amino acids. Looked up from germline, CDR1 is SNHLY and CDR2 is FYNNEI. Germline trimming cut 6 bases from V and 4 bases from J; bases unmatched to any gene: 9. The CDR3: CASRPGLGQYNEQFF. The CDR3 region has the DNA TGTGCCAGCAGACCCGGACTAGGCCAATACAATGAGCAGTTCTTC.

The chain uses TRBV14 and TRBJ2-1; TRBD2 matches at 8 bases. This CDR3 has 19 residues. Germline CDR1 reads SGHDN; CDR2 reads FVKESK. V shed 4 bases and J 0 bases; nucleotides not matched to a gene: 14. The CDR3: CASSLGLAGPYLSYNEQFF. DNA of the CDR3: TGTGCCAGCAGCCTTGGTTTAGCGGGACCGTATCTCTCCTACAATGAGCAGTTCTTC.

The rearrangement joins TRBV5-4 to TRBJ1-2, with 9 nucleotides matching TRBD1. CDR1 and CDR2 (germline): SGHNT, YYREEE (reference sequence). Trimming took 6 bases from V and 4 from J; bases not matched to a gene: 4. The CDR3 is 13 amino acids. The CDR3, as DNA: TGTGCCAGCACCAAGGGACAGGGCTATGGCTACACCTTC. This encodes CASTKGQGYGYTF. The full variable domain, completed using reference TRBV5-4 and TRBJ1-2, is ETGVTQSPTHLIKTRGQQVTLRCSSQSGHNTVSWYQQALGQGPQFIFQYYREEENGRGNFPPRFSGLQFPNYSSELNVNALELDDSALYLCASTKGQGYGYTFGSGTRLTVV.

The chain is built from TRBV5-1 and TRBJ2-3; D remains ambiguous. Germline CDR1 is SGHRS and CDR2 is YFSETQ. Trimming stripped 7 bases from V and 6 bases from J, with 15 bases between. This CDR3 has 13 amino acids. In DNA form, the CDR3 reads TGCGCCAGCTCGCTGGGTAACGGGGATACGCAGTATTTT. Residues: CASSLGNGDTQYF.

The CDR3 sequence: CASSSERIPTSGRNEQYF. CDR3 sequence (DNA): TGTGCCAGCAGCTCCGAACGGATCCCGACTAGCGGGAGGAACGAGCAGTACTTC. The chain is built from TRBV7-8 and TRBJ2-7, with 13 nucleotides matching TRBD2. CDR3 size: 18 residues. The J segment lost 5 bases and the V segment lost 4 bases, leaving 14 bases of the junction unmatched. In germline, CDR1 is SGHVS, CDR2 FQNEAQ.

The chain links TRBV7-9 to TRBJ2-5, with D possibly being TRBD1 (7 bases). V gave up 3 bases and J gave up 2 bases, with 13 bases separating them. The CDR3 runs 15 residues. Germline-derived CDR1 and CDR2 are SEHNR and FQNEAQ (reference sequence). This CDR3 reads CASSFGGQPQETQYF. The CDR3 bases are TGTGCCAGCAGCTTCGGGGGACAGCCTCAAGAGACCCAGTACTTC. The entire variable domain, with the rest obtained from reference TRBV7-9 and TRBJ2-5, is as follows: DTGVSQNPRHKITKRGQNVTFRCDPISEHNRLYWYRQTLGQGPEFLTYFQNEAQLEKSRLLSDRFSAERPKGSFSTLEIQRTEQGDSAMYLCASSFGGQPQETQYFGPGTRLLVL.

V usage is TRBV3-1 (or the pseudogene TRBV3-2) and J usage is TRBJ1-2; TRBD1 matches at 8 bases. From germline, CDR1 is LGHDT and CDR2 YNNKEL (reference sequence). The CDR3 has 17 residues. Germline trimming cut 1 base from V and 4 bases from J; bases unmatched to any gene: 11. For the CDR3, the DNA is TGTGCCAGCAGCCAAGGAGGACAGGGCTGGGGTGGCTATGGCTACACCTTC. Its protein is CASSQGGQGWGGYGYTF.

CDR3 sequence (DNA): TGCGCCAGCGGCGGACAGGGGAGCACTGAAGCTTTCTTT. Translated, it gives CASGGQGSTEAFF. This chain links TRBV5-1 with TRBJ1-1, with 9 bases fitting TRBD1. This CDR3 is 13 amino acids long. V lost 7 bases to trimming and J lost 4 bases; unmatched junction nucleotides: 5. CDR1 is SGHRS, CDR2 YFSETQ, per germline.